The 22 T cell receptor beta chains given below trace back to one sample, sequenced in a study of cytomegalovirus exposure and HLA in healthy donors. This PCR relied on a set of 60 Vbeta primers and 13 Jbeta primers. The protocol was immunoSEQ multiplex PCR, while the TCRdb copy is restricted to in-frame clones and leaves out a portion. The sample lists 95,000 to 100,000 clones; approximately 76% were seen once. The sample consisted of PBMCs. These receptors were taken from an older woman in good health and CMV-seropositive.

The chain recombines TRBV9 with TRBJ2-2; 8 positions match TRBD1. Germline CDR1 SGDLS, CDR2 YYNGEE. The CDR3 is 14 residues long. V trimming: 0 bases; J trimming: 6 bases; junction bases outside the gene matches: 1. The CDR3 nucleotides read TGTGCCAGCAGCGTAGGACAGGGGTCCGGGGAGCTGTTTTTT. It specifies CASSVGQGSGELFF.

V is TRBV27 and J is TRBJ1-5; D perhaps matches TRBD1 (5 bases). With 4 bases removed from V and 2 bases from J, the gap between germline ends came to 12 bases. The CDR3 has 15 residues. Looked up from germline, CDR1 is MNHEY and CDR2 is SMNVEV (reference sequence). CDR3 in amino acids: CASSWGGSGNQPQHF. The CDR3 DNA is TGTGCCAGCAGTTGGGGGGGGAGCGGCAATCAGCCCCAGCATTTT.

The chain recombines TRBV18 with TRBJ2-7; 9 positions agree with TRBD1. V lost 6 bases, J lost 7 bases, and 16 bases stayed unmatched. CDR3 length: 16 amino acids. In germline, CDR1 is KGHSH, CDR2 LQKENI. CDR3 in DNA: TGTGCCAGCTCCACAAAAGACGGGACAGGGCTCGTGGAGCAGTACTTC. Translating it yields CASSTKDGTGLVEQYF.

This clone was detected only a few times. The genes are TRBV2 and TRBJ2-7; 7 nucleotides line up with TRBD1. CDR1 and CDR2 from the germline V gene are SNHLY and FYNNEI. CDR3 length: 15 residues. Losses at the gene ends were 6 bases for V and 7 bases for J; bases not matched to a gene: 15. CDR3 nucleotides: TGTGCCAGCAGAATAAGACAGGGCGGCGTTGGGGAGCAGTACTTC. It is translated as CASRIRQGGVGEQYF.

The chain recombines TRBV28 with TRBJ2-3; 7 nucleotides match TRBD2. Per the germline V gene, CDR1 is MDHEN and CDR2 is SYDVKM. The CDR3 runs to 15 residues. J lost 2 bases, V lost 4 bases, and 6 bases had no gene match. The CDR3 region has the DNA TGTGCCAGCAGTTCTCCGGGACTAAACACAGATACGCAGTATTTT. Translating gives CASSSPGLNTDTQYF.

The J gene is TRBJ2-3, the V gene TRBV11-1; 8 bases align to TRBD2. This CDR3 region has 15 residues. The germline gives CDR1 SGHAT, CDR2 FQDESV (reference sequence). Losses at the gene ends were 3 bases for V and 3 bases for J; bases not matched to a gene: 5. The DNA of the CDR3 is TGTGCCAGCAGCTTCCGGGAGGGAGGGACAGATACGCAGTATTTT. It specifies CASSFREGGTDTQYF.

The chain employs TRBV28 and TRBJ1-5, with a weak D call TRBD1 (5 bases). With 11 bases removed from V and 6 bases from J, the gap between germline ends came to 20 bases. Germline CDR1 MDHEN, CDR2 SYDVKM. CDR3 length equals 14 residues. The CDR3 sequence is CASWRGIGGQPQHF. CDR3 bases: TGTGCCTCCTGGCGAGGGATCGGGGGTCAGCCCCAGCATTTT.

The chain joins TRBV6-6 to TRBJ2-3, with TRBD2 matching over 8 bases. J was trimmed by 3 bases and V by 0 bases; bases with no gene match: 5. This CDR3 spans 16 amino acids. Germline V CDR1 and CDR2: MNHNY, SVGAGI (reference sequence). CDR3 amino acids: CASSYSTGGGTDTQYF. The CDR3, as DNA: TGTGCCAGCAGTTACTCGACGGGGGGGGGAACAGATACGCAGTATTTT.

This clone was detected only a few times. The chain recombines TRBV5-4 with TRBJ1-1; the D gene is possibly TRBD1 (5 bases). Germline assignment: CDR1 SGHNT and CDR2 YYREEE (reference sequence). V was cut by 1 base and J by 6 bases, with 13 bases left in between. The CDR3 has 14 amino acids. The CDR3 DNA sequence: TGTGCCAGCAGCTTGAGGGGCTTAGTGGCTGAAGCTTTCTTT. This sequence encodes CASSLRGLVAEAFF.

The genes are TRBV7-9 and TRBJ1-5; perhaps TRBD1 as D (5 bases). The V gene lost 5 bases and the J gene lost 9 bases, with 17 bases spanning the gap. CDR1 is SEHNR and CDR2 is FQNEAQ in the germline V gene (reference sequence). The CDR3 spans 14 residues. CDR3 sequence reads: CASSPGTSLGPQHF. The CDR3, as DNA: TGTGCCAGCAGCCCAGGGACTTCCTTGGGGCCCCAGCATTTT.

This clone was counted a single time. The chain recombines TRBV19 with TRBJ1-5; 10 bases map to TRBD1. Germline loops: CDR1 LNHDA, CDR2 SQIVND (reference sequence). Germline trimming cut 6 bases from V and 2 bases from J; bases unmatched to any gene: 4. This CDR3 is 15 amino acids long. The DNA for the CDR3 is TGTGCCAGTAGGGACAGGGGGTCCCGCAATCAGCCCCAGCATTTT. It yields the protein CASRDRGSRNQPQHF.

This chain links TRBV9 with TRBJ2-7, with 9 bases that match TRBD2. The CDR3 totals 15 residues. V lost 2 bases to trimming and J lost 2 bases; unmatched junction nucleotides: 5. Germline lookup yields CDR1 SGDLS and CDR2 YYNGEE. The CDR3 region is CASSVDSGSPYEQYF. CDR3 DNA: TGTGCCAGCAGCGTCGATAGCGGGAGCCCCTACGAGCAGTACTTC.

The chain employs TRBV11-2 and TRBJ1-1; D is possibly TRBD1 (5 bases). Trimming removed 1 base at V and 4 bases at J, with 10 bases between. This CDR3 is built from 14 residues. Per the germline V gene, CDR1 is SGHAT and CDR2 is FQNNGV. The CDR3 nucleotides are TGTGCCAGCAGCTTAGTGGGGCTGGGCACTGAAGCTTTCTTT. This sequence encodes CASSLVGLGTEAFF.

The V gene is TRBV7-3, the J gene TRBJ2-3, with TRBD2 identical over 7 bases. Germline V CDR1 and CDR2: SGHTA, FQGTGA. The CDR3 has 14 amino acids. After removal of 4 bases from V and 2 bases from J, the junction contained 3 bases not matched to a gene. This chain's CDR3 is CASSSTSHTDTQYF. The DNA of the CDR3 is TGTGCCAGCAGCTCGACTAGCCACACAGATACGCAGTATTTT.

This clone was recorded only once. The chain links TRBV30 to TRBJ1-1; D not certain. The germline CDR1 and CDR2 sequences are GTSNPN and SVGIG (reference sequence). The CDR3 has 15 residues. The V and J ends lost 5 bases and 0 bases respectively, with 16 bases between them. The CDR3 protein is CAWGTGVTMNTEAFF. The CDR3 region has the DNA TGTGCCTGGGGTACCGGGGTAACCATGAACACTGAAGCTTTCTTT.

This clone was seen only a few times. The chain combines TRBV6-1 with TRBJ1-5; D is possibly TRBD1 (6 bases). The CDR3 runs 15 residues. Germline-derived CDR1 and CDR2 are MNHNS and SASEGT. V lost 5 bases and J lost 4, with 15 bases in between. Here the CDR3 reads CASSLQGEWNQPQHF. CDR3 bases: TGTGCCAGCAGTTTACAGGGCGAGTGGAATCAGCCCCAGCATTTT.

This chain joins TRBV9 and TRBJ1-2; a weak D match, TRBD1 (5 bases). V lost 3 bases to trimming and J lost 7 bases, with 10 bases between them. The CDR3 sequence is 12 residues long. CDR1 is SGDLS, CDR2 YYNGEE, per germline. The CDR3 protein is CASSDTGAGYTF. The CDR3 DNA follows: TGTGCCAGCAGCGACACAGGAGCTGGCTACACCTTC.

The CDR3: CASSLGTPGQGLGYTF. In DNA, the CDR3 is TGTGCCAGCAGCTTGGGAACACCGGGACAGGGGCTTGGCTACACCTTC. The genes are TRBV5-4 and TRBJ1-2, with TRBD1 matching 10 bases. The CDR3 contains 16 residues. The ends lost 0 bases at V and 7 bases at J; junction bases unmatched: 9. Germline-derived CDR1 and CDR2 are SGHNT and YYREEE (reference sequence).

The chain carries TRBV18 and TRBJ2-5; D is undetermined. Trimming removed 3 bases from V and 5 bases from J, with 16 bases in between. The germline V gene has CDR1 KGHSH and CDR2 LQKENI. The CDR3 is made up of 15 amino acids. Here the CDR3 reads CASSPSRLDGETQYF. DNA for the CDR3: TGTGCCAGCTCACCCAGTCGACTTGACGGTGAGACCCAGTACTTC.

In its sample, this clone was seen a few times. The gene calls are TRBV27 and TRBJ1-1; 7 nucleotides match TRBD1. This CDR3 is built from 14 residues. J lost 6 bases, V lost 4 bases, and 8 bases had no gene match. CDR1 and CDR2 from the germline V gene are MNHEY and SMNVEV (reference sequence). CDR3 protein: CASSYAGGRPEAFF. CDR3 nucleotides: TGTGCCAGCAGTTATGCAGGGGGGCGACCTGAAGCTTTCTTT.

The chain uses TRBV5-4 and TRBJ2-5, with a possible D match to TRBD1 (6 bases). The J call is uncertain, as TRBJ2-7 better fits the DNA end. The germline gives CDR1 SGHNT, CDR2 YYREEE (reference sequence). CDR3 length equals 15 residues. The CDR3 DNA reads TGTGCCAGCAGTTCCGACAGGCCGAGCTCCTACGAGCAGTACTTC. It yields the protein CASSSDRPSSYEQYF.

This clone has only a few counts. The chain couples TRBV6-5 to TRBJ2-7; TRBD1 agrees at 8 bases. Looked up from germline, CDR1 is MNHEY and CDR2 is SVGAGI. J was trimmed by 3 bases and V by 1 base; bases with no gene match: 2. CDR3 length equals 14 residues. The CDR3 loop is CASSYLDRDYEQYF. The CDR3 nucleotides read TGTGCCAGCAGTTACTTGGACAGGGACTACGAGCAGTACTTC.